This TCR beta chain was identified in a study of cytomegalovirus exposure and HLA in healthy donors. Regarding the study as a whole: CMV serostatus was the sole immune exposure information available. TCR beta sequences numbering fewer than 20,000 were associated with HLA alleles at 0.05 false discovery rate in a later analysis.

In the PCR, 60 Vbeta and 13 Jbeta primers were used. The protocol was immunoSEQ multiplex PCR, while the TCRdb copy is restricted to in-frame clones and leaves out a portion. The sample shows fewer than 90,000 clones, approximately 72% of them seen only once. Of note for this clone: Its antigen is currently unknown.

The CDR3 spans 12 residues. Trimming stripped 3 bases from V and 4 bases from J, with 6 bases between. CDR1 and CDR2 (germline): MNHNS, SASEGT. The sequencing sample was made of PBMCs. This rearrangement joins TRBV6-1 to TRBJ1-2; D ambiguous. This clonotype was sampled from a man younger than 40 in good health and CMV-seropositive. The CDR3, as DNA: TGTGCCAGCAGTGATCACAGCTATGGCTACACCTTC. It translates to CASSDHSYGYTF.